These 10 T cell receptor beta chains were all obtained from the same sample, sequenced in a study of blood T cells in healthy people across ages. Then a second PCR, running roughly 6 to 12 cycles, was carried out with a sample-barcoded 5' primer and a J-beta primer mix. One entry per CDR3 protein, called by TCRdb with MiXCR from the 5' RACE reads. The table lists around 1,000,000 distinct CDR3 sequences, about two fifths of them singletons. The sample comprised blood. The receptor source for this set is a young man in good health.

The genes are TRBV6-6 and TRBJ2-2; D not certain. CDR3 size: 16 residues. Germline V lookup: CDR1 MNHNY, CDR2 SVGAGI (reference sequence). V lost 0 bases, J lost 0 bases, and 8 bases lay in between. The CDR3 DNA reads TGTGCCAGCAGTTACTCGGTCGCTTCGAACACCGGGGAGCTGTTTTTT. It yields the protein CASSYSVASNTGELFF.

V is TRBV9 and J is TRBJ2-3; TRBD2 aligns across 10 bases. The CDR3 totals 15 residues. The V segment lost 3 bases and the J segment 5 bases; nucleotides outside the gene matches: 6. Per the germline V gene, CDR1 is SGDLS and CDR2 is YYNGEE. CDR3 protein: CASSGAGGRGDTQYF. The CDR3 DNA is TGTGCCAGCAGCGGAGCGGGGGGGCGGGGAGATACGCAGTATTTT.

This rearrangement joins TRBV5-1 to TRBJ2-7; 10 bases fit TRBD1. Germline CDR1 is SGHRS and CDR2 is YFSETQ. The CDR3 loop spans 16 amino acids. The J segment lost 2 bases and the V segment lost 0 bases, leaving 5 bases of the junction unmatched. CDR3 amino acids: CASSLEDRGLPYEQYF. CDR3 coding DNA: TGCGCCAGCAGCTTGGAAGACAGGGGGCTACCCTACGAGCAGTACTTC.

The CDR3 region is CASSYLGTGRETQYF. The CDR3 nucleotides read TGTGCCAGCAGTTATCTAGGCACAGGGAGGGAGACCCAGTACTTC. V usage is TRBV6-2 or TRBV6-3 and J usage is TRBJ2-5; TRBD1 or TRBD2 may be the D gene (6 bases each). CDR3 length equals 15 residues. Trimming left V 3 bases short and J 5 bases short, with 16 bases between. In germline, CDR1 is MNHEY, CDR2 SVGEGT.

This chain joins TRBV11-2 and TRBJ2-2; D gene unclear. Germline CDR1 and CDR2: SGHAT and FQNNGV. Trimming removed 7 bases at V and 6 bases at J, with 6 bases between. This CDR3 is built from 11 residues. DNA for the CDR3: TGTGCCAGCAAAGTCCCCGGGGAGCTGTTTTTT. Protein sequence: CASKVPGELFF.

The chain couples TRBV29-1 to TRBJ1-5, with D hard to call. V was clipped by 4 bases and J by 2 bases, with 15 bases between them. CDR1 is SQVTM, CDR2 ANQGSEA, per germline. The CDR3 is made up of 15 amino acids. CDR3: CSVVVSGTGNQPQHF. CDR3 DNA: TGCAGCGTTGTTGTGTCAGGAACCGGCAATCAGCCCCAGCATTTT.

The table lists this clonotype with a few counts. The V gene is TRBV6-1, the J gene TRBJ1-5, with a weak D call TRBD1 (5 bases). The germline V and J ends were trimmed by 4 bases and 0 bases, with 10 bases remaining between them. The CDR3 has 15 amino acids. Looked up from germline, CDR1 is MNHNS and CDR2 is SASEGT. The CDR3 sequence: CASSAPTDSNQPQHF. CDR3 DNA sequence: TGTGCCAGCAGTGCCCCGACAGATAGCAATCAGCCCCAGCATTTT.

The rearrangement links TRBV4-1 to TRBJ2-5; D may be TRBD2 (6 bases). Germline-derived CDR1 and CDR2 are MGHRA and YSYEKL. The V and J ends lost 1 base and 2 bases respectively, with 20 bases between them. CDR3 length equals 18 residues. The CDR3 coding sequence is TGCGCCAGCAGCCAAGTGTCAGTCGGGACTGCACCACAAGAGACCCAGTACTTC. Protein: CASSQVSVGTAPQETQYF.

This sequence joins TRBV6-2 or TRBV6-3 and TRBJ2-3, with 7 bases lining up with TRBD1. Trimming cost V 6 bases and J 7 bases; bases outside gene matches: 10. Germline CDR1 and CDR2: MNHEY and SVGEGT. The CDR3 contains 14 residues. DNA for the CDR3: TGTGCCAGCAGGTGGGGACAGAGATTGAATACGCAGTATTTT. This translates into CASRWGQRLNTQYF.

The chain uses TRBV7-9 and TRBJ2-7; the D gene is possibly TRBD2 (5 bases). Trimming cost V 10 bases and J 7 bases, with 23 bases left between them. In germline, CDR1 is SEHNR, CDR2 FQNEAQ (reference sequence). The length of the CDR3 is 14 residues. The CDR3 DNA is TGTGCCACCTCGTCGAGGGTTGAAATCCATGAGCAGTACTTC. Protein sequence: CATSSRVEIHEQYF.